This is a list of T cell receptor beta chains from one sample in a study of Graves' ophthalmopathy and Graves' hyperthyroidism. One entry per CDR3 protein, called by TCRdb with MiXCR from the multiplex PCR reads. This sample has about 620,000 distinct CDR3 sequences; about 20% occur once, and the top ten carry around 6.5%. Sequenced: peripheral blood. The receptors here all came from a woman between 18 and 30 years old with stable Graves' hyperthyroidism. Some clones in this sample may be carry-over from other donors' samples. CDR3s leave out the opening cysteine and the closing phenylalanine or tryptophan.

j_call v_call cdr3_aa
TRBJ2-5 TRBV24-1 ATSDRGGSETQY
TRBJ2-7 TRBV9 ASSVGGLGPYEQY
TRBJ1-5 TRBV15 ATNFRGHQPQH
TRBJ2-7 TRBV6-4 ASSDSAGDPYEQY
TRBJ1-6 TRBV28 ASSLGGTSSSAPLH
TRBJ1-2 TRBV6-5 ASSYSTGSLPYGYT
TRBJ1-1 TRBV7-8 ASSLSEGFSRTEAF
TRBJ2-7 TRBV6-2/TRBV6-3 ASSPWGPYEQY
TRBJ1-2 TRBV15 ATSNIQGRDGYT
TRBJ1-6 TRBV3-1 ASSYRQDYNSPLH
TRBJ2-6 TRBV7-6 ASSLNGDSGANVLT
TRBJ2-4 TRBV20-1 SARGTGRGFKNIQY
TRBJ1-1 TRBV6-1 ASSEALRGTEAF
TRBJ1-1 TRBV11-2 ASSRRQGMDTEAF
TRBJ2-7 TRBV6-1 ASSMPGVLAGGGEQY
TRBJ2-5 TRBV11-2 ASSLAPSGGAQY
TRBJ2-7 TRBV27 ASSSGTGGKEQY
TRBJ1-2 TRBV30 AWSVVGARSYGYT
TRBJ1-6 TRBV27 ASRSRGYSPLH
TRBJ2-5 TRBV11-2 ASGAGVQETQY
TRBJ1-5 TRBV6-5 ASSLQISQPQH
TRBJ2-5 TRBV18 ASSPSSYGQETQY
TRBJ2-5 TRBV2 ASRPQGRGGETQY
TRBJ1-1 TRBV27 ASSASYSGTGATTEAF
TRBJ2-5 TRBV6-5 AISHRVGEETQY
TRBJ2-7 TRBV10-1 ASSESETANYYEQY
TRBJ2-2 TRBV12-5 ASGLVPLPVGPRNTGELF
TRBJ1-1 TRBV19 ASARGMNTEAF
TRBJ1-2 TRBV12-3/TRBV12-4 ASSPQIHFNYGYT
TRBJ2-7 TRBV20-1 SARDLQEPTYEQY
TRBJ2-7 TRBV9 ASTPAGAGDEQY
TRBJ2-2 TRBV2 ASSERSGNTGELF
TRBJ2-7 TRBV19 ASSLRTVTAYEQY
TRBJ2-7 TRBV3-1 ASSQDRSGSSTYEQY
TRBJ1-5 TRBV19 ASRTTLGQPQH
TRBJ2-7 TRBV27 ASSFAGSSYEQY
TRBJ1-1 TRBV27 ASRPGVNTEAF
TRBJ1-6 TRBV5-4 ASSLGQAASSPLH
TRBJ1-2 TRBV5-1 ASSTSDRGGYT
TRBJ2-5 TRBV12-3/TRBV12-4 ASSLGLAGVLGTQY
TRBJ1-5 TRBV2 ASSAGDYSNQPQH
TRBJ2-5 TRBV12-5 ASASQETQY
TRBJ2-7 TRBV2 ASNDEGGKQY
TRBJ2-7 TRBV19 ASSIRDRGNEQY
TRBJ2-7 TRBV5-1 ASSLVGGQGAYEQY
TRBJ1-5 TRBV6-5 ASSYTGRTEPQH
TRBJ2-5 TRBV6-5 ASSYSGDQETQY
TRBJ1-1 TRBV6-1 ASSVAGTSNTEAF
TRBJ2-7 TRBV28 ASPSGGGGLPYEQY
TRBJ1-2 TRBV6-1 ASSLGINYGYT
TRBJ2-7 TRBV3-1 ASSQEGQGHEQY
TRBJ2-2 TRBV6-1 ASSALVANTGELF
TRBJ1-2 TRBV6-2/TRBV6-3 ASSYVGADNYGYT
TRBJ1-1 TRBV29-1 SVELFYAEAF